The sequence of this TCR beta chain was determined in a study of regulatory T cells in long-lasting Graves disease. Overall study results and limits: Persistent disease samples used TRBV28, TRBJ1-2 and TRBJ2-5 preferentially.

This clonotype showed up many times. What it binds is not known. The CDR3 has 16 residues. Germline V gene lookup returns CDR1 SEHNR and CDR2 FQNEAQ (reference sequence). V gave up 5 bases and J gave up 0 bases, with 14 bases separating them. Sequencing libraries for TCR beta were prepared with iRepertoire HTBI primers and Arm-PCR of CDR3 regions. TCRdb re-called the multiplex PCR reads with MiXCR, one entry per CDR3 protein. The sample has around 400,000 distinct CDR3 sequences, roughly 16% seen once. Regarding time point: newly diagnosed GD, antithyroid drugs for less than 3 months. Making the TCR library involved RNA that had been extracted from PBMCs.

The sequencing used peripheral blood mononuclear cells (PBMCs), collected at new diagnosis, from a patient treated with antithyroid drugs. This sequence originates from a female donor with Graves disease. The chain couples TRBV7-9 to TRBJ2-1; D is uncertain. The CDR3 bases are TGTGCCAGCAGCCCCCCGGGCGCTAACTCCTACAATGAGCAGTTCTTC. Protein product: CASSPPGANSYNEQFF. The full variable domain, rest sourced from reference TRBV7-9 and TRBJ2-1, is DTGVSQNPRHKITKRGQNVTFRCDPISEHNRLYWYRQTLGQGPEFLTYFQNEAQLEKSRLLSDRFSAERPKGSFSTLEIQRTEQGDSAMYLCASSPPGANSYNEQFFGPGTRLTVL.